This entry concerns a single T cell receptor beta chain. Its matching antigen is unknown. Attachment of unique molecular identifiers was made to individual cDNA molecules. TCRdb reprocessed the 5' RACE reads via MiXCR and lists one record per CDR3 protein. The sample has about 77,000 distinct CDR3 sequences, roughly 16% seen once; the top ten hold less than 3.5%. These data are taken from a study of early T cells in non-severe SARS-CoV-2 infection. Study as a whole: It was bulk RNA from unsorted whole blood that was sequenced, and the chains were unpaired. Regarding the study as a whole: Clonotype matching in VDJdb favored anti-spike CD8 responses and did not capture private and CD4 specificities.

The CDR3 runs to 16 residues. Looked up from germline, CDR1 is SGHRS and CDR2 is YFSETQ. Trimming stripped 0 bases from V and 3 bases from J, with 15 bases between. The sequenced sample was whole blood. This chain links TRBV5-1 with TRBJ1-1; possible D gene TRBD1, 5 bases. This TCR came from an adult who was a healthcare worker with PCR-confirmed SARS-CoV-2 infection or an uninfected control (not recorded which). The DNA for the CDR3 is TGCGCCAGCAGCTTGGGACAAGAGTGGGGGTACACTGAAGCTTTCTTT. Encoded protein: CASSLGQEWGYTEAFF.